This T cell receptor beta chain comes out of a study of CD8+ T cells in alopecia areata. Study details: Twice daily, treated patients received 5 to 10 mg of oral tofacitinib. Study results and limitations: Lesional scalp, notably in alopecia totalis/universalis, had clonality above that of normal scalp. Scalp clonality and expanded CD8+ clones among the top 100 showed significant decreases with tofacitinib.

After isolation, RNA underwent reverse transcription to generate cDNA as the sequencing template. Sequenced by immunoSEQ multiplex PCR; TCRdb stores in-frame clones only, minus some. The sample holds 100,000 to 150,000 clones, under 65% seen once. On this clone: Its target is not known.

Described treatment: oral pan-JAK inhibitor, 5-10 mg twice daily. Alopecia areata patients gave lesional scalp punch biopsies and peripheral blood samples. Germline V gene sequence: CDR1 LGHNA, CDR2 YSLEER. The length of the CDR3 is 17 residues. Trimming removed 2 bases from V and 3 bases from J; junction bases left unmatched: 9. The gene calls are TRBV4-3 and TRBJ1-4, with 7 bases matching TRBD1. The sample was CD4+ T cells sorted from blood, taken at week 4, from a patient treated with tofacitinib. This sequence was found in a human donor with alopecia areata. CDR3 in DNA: TGCGCCAGCAGCCAAAACGCCAGACAGGGCTCTAATGAAAAACTGTTTTTT. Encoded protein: CASSQNARQGSNEKLFF.